These T cell receptor beta chains were read from a single sample in a study of cytomegalovirus exposure and HLA in healthy donors. The method was immunoSEQ multiplex PCR; TCRdb's version includes in-frame clones alone and lacks a portion of them. The table lists roughly 38,000 clones, 90% of them singletons. Sequenced: PBMCs. The receptors come from a woman between 18 and 30 years old in good health and CMV-seronegative. Both conserved end residues are part of each CDR3. D genes are given only for firm matches. A row's size may be missing; if present it is once, few, many or a size class.

d_call: -; clone_size: -; v_call: TRBV1; j_call: TRBJ2-7; cdr3_aa: CTSNTTRKYEQYF; cdr3_nt: TGCACCAGCAACACGACTAGAAAATACGAGCAGTACTTC
d_call: TRBD2; clone_size: once; v_call: TRBV29-1; j_call: TRBJ2-2; cdr3_aa: CSVLPGLAGNTGELFF; cdr3_nt: TGCAGCGTGTTACCGGGACTAGCGGGGAACACCGGGGAGCTGTTTTTT
d_call: -; clone_size: few; v_call: TRBV7-9; j_call: TRBJ2-3; cdr3_aa: CASTEGLKGTDTQYF; cdr3_nt: TGTGCCAGCACCGAAGGTCTCAAGGGGACAGATACGCAGTATTTT
d_call: -; clone_size: -; v_call: TRBV19; j_call: TRBJ2-3; cdr3_aa: CASSIVGGDTQYF; cdr3_nt: TGTGCCAGTAGTATAGTCGGGGGTGATACGCAGTATTTT
d_call: -; clone_size: -; v_call: TRBV6-1; j_call: TRBJ2-1; cdr3_aa: CASSDPTVSYNEQFF; cdr3_nt: TGTGCCAGCAGTGATCCGACAGTATCCTACAATGAGCAGTTCTTC
d_call: TRBD1; clone_size: once; v_call: TRBV28; j_call: TRBJ2-5; cdr3_aa: CASSQGAQETQYF; cdr3_nt: TGTGCCAGCAGTCAGGGGGCCCAAGAGACCCAGTACTTC
d_call: -; clone_size: -; v_call: TRBV21-1; j_call: TRBJ2-1; cdr3_aa: CASSAGQGPVQGEDNEQFF; cdr3_nt: TGTGCCAGCAGCGCCGGGCAAGGGCCGGTCCAAGGGGAAGACAATGAGCAGTTCTTC
d_call: -; clone_size: -; v_call: TRBV28; j_call: TRBJ1-3; cdr3_aa: CASSLTSTGQSTIYF; cdr3_nt: TGTGCCAGCAGTTTGACATCTACTGGCCAGAGTACCATATATTTT
d_call: TRBD1; clone_size: -; v_call: TRBV4-1; j_call: TRBJ2-7; cdr3_aa: CASSWRQGGEQYF; cdr3_nt: TGCGCCAGCAGCTGGAGACAGGGGGGCGAGCAGTACTTC
d_call: TRBD2; clone_size: -; v_call: TRBV27; j_call: TRBJ2-7; cdr3_aa: CASSNYPLAGAYEQYF; cdr3_nt: TGTGCCAGCAGTAATTACCCACTAGCGGGGGCCTACGAGCAGTACTTC
d_call: TRBD1; clone_size: -; v_call: TRBV5-1; j_call: TRBJ1-3; cdr3_aa: CASSLRDRGSISSGNTIYF; cdr3_nt: TGCGCCAGCAGCTTGCGGGACAGGGGGTCCATCAGCTCTGGAAACACCATATATTTT
d_call: TRBD2; clone_size: -; v_call: TRBV19; j_call: TRBJ2-1; cdr3_aa: CASTVSGSVGEQFF; cdr3_nt: TGTGCCAGTACCGTTAGCGGGAGTGTTGGTGAGCAGTTCTTC
d_call: TRBD1; clone_size: -; v_call: TRBV27; j_call: TRBJ2-7; cdr3_aa: CASSLYDDRGPYEQYF; cdr3_nt: TGTGCCAGCAGTTTATATGATGACAGGGGGCCGTACGAGCAGTACTTC
d_call: TRBD2; clone_size: -; v_call: TRBV18; j_call: TRBJ2-5; cdr3_aa: CASSQLAGDLETQYF; cdr3_nt: TGTGCCAGCTCACAATTAGCGGGAGACCTAGAGACCCAGTACTTC
d_call: TRBD2; clone_size: -; v_call: TRBV4-1; j_call: TRBJ2-5; cdr3_aa: CASSQTDVAGQETQYF; cdr3_nt: TGCGCCAGCAGCCAAACCGATGTAGCGGGGCAAGAGACCCAGTACTTC
d_call: TRBD2; clone_size: once; v_call: TRBV5-4; j_call: TRBJ2-5; cdr3_aa: CASSPLAGGRETQYF; cdr3_nt: TGTGCCAGCAGTCCACTAGCGGGAGGGAGAGAGACCCAGTACTTC
d_call: -; clone_size: -; v_call: TRBV28; j_call: TRBJ1-6; cdr3_aa: CASSPGVGYSPLHF; cdr3_nt: TGTGCCAGCAGTCCCGGGGTAGGGTATTCACCCCTCCACTTT
d_call: -; clone_size: -; v_call: TRBV6-5; j_call: TRBJ2-1; cdr3_aa: CASSYSTGGGEQFF; cdr3_nt: TGTGCCAGCAGTTACTCGACTGGCGGAGGTGAGCAGTTCTTC
d_call: TRBD1; clone_size: -; v_call: TRBV28; j_call: TRBJ2-7; cdr3_aa: CASSLFYGTGGYEQYF; cdr3_nt: TGTGCCAGCAGTTTATTCTACGGGACAGGCGGCTACGAGCAGTACTTC
d_call: TRBD2; clone_size: -; v_call: TRBV4-3; j_call: TRBJ2-7; cdr3_aa: CASSQVDRAGVEEQYF; cdr3_nt: TGCGCCAGCAGCCAAGTCGATCGAGCGGGAGTGGAAGAGCAGTACTTC
d_call: TRBD2; clone_size: -; v_call: TRBV19; j_call: TRBJ2-7; cdr3_aa: CASSPTSGGLTGTSGNRYEQYF; cdr3_nt: TGTGCCAGTAGTCCAACATCCGGGGGGCTGACCGGGACTAGCGGGAATCGGTACGAGCAGTACTTC
d_call: -; clone_size: -; v_call: TRBV4-3; j_call: TRBJ2-7; cdr3_aa: CASSQDSGRGSSYEQYF; cdr3_nt: TGCGCCAGCAGCCAAGATAGTGGGCGGGGTAGCTCCTACGAGCAGTACTTC
d_call: -; clone_size: -; v_call: TRBV27; j_call: TRBJ2-3; cdr3_aa: CASSLEGGDTQYF; cdr3_nt: TGTGCCAGCAGTTTAGAAGGGGGAGATACGCAGTATTTT
d_call: -; clone_size: -; v_call: TRBV19; j_call: TRBJ1-2; cdr3_aa: CASQEDRLGGYTF; cdr3_nt: TGTGCCAGCCAGGAAGACAGGTTAGGAGGCTACACCTTC
d_call: TRBD2; clone_size: -; v_call: TRBV15; j_call: TRBJ2-7; cdr3_aa: CATSGTSDSYEQYF; cdr3_nt: TGTGCCACCAGCGGAACTAGCGACTCCTACGAGCAGTACTTC
d_call: -; clone_size: few; v_call: TRBV29-1; j_call: TRBJ1-2; cdr3_aa: CSVGIWTEHYGYTF; cdr3_nt: TGCAGCGTTGGTATTTGGACAGAACACTATGGCTACACCTTC
d_call: -; clone_size: -; v_call: TRBV27; j_call: TRBJ2-7; cdr3_aa: CASRTWASGRSYEQYF; cdr3_nt: TGTGCCAGCAGGACTTGGGCAAGCGGTCGATCCTACGAGCAGTACTTC
d_call: TRBD2; clone_size: -; v_call: TRBV9; j_call: TRBJ2-7; cdr3_aa: CASSPSSGSSYEQYF; cdr3_nt: TGTGCCAGCAGCCCTTCTAGCGGGAGCTCCTACGAGCAGTACTTC
d_call: -; clone_size: few; v_call: TRBV12-5; j_call: TRBJ1-2; cdr3_aa: CASGLVQGFVNYGYTF; cdr3_nt: TGTGCTAGTGGTTTGGTACAGGGTTTCGTAAACTATGGCTACACCTTC
d_call: -; clone_size: -; v_call: TRBV7-3; j_call: TRBJ1-2; cdr3_aa: CASSLGGAGDYGYTF; cdr3_nt: TGTGCCAGCAGCTTAGGAGGGGCTGGCGACTATGGCTACACCTTC
d_call: -; clone_size: -; v_call: TRBV7-9; j_call: TRBJ2-6; cdr3_aa: CASSSSTGRGGSGANVLTF; cdr3_nt: TGTGCCAGCAGCTCTAGTACGGGACGGGGAGGCTCTGGGGCCAACGTCCTGACTTTC
d_call: -; clone_size: -; v_call: TRBV9; j_call: TRBJ2-7; cdr3_aa: CASSVGPGFDEQYF; cdr3_nt: TGTGCCAGCAGCGTAGGGCCCGGGTTCGACGAGCAGTACTTC
d_call: -; clone_size: -; v_call: TRBV4-1; j_call: TRBJ2-7; cdr3_aa: CASSTRLFYEQYF; cdr3_nt: TGCGCCAGCAGCACCCGACTATTTTACGAGCAGTACTTC
d_call: TRBD2; clone_size: -; v_call: TRBV4-3; j_call: TRBJ2-7; cdr3_aa: CASSQALGLAGANTYEQYF; cdr3_nt: TGCGCCAGCAGCCAAGCACTTGGGCTAGCGGGAGCTAATACCTACGAGCAGTACTTC
d_call: -; clone_size: -; v_call: TRBV28; j_call: TRBJ2-7; cdr3_aa: CASSLGNSYEQYF; cdr3_nt: TGTGCCAGCAGTTTGGGCAACTCCTACGAGCAGTACTTC
d_call: TRBD1; clone_size: -; v_call: TRBV9; j_call: TRBJ2-5; cdr3_aa: CASSVGATGDWETQYF; cdr3_nt: TGTGCCAGCAGCGTAGGGGCGACAGGGGACTGGGAGACCCAGTACTTC
d_call: -; clone_size: -; v_call: TRBV19; j_call: TRBJ2-7; cdr3_aa: CASTGGPYEQYF; cdr3_nt: TGTGCCAGTACGGGGGGCCCCTACGAGCAGTACTTC
d_call: TRBD1; clone_size: once; v_call: TRBV9; j_call: TRBJ1-2; cdr3_aa: CASSPTRTGSMGYTF; cdr3_nt: TGTGCCAGCAGTCCAACGAGGACAGGGTCGATGGGCTACACCTTC
d_call: -; clone_size: once; v_call: TRBV28; j_call: TRBJ1-2; cdr3_aa: CASSFGGAEYGYTF; cdr3_nt: TGTGCCAGCAGTTTTGGGGGCGCCGAATATGGCTACACCTTC
d_call: -; clone_size: -; v_call: TRBV25-1; j_call: TRBJ2-1; cdr3_aa: CASSDATRNSYNEQFF; cdr3_nt: TGTGCCAGCAGTGACGCAACTAGGAACTCCTACAATGAGCAGTTCTTC
d_call: TRBD2; clone_size: -; v_call: TRBV6-4; j_call: TRBJ2-1; cdr3_aa: CASSFTSGSYNEQFF; cdr3_nt: TGTGCCAGCAGTTTTACTAGCGGGAGCTACAATGAGCAGTTCTTC
d_call: TRBD1; clone_size: -; v_call: TRBV9; j_call: TRBJ2-3; cdr3_aa: CASSLRQGNPTDTQYF; cdr3_nt: TGTGCCAGCAGCCTGCGACAGGGGAATCCCACAGATACGCAGTATTTT
d_call: TRBD1; clone_size: -; v_call: TRBV5-6; j_call: TRBJ2-5; cdr3_aa: CASSLGQGLQETQYF; cdr3_nt: TGTGCCAGCAGCTTGGGACAGGGGCTCCAAGAGACCCAGTACTTC
d_call: -; clone_size: -; v_call: TRBV10-1; j_call: TRBJ2-3; cdr3_aa: CASSDRGSTDTQYF; cdr3_nt: TGCGCCAGCAGTGATCGAGGTAGCACAGATACGCAGTATTTT
d_call: TRBD1; clone_size: -; v_call: TRBV28; j_call: TRBJ2-1; cdr3_aa: CASSTWTGGQYNEQFF; cdr3_nt: TGTGCCAGCAGTACTTGGACAGGGGGCCAATACAATGAGCAGTTCTTC